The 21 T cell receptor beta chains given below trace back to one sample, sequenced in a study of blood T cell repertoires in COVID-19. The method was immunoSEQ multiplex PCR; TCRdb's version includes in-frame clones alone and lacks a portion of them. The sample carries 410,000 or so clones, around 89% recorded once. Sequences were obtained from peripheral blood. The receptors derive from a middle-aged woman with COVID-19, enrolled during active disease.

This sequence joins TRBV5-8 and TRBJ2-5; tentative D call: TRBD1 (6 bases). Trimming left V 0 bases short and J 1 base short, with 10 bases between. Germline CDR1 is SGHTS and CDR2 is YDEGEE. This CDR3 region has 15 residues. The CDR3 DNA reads TGTGCCAGCAGCTTGGGAGACAGGACCCAAGAGACCCAGTACTTC. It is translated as CASSLGDRTQETQYF.

This CDR3 is CASSGEGGWRNTEAFF. CDR3 DNA: TGTGCCAGCAGCGGGGAGGGGGGTTGGCGGAACACTGAAGCTTTCTTT. The V gene is TRBV2, the J gene TRBJ1-1, with D possibly being TRBD1 (6 bases). Trimming stripped 6 bases from V and 1 base from J, with 18 bases between. The germline gives CDR1 SNHLY, CDR2 FYNNEI. The CDR3 is 16 residues long.

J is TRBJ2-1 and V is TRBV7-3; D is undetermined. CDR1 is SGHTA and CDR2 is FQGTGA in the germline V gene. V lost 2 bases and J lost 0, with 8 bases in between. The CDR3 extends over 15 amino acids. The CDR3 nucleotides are TGTGCCAGCAGCTTAGAAGCTGTCTCCTACAATGAGCAGTTCTTC. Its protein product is CASSLEAVSYNEQFF.

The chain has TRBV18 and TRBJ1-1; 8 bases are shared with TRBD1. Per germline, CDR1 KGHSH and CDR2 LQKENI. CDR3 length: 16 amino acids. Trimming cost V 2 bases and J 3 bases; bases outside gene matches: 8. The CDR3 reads CASSPSPGGADTEAFF. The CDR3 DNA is TGTGCCAGCTCACCATCCCCAGGGGGCGCGGACACTGAAGCTTTCTTT.

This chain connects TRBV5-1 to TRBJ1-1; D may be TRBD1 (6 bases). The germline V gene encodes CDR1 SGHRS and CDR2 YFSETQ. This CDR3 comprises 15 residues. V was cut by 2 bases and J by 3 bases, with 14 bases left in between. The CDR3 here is CASSLQLQGHTEAFF. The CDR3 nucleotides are TGCGCCAGCAGCTTACAGCTGCAGGGGCACACTGAAGCTTTCTTT.

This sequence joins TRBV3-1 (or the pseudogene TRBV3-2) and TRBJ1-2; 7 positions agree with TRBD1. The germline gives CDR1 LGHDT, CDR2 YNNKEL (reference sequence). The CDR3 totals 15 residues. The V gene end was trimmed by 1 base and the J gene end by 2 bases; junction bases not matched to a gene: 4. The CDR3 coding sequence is TGTGCCAGCAGCCAAGGACAGGGCCAAAACTATGGCTACACCTTC. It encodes CASSQGQGQNYGYTF.

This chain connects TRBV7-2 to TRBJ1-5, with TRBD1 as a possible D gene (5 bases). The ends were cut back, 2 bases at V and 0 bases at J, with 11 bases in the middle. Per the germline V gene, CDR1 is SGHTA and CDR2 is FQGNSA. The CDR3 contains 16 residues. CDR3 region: CASSLSVQDSNQPQHF. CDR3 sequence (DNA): TGTGCCAGCAGCTTATCGGTACAGGATAGCAATCAGCCCCAGCATTTT. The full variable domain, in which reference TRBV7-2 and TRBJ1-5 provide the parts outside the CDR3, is GAGVSQSPSNKVTEKGKDVELRCDPISGHTALYWYRQSLGQGLEFLIYFQGNSAPDKSGLPSDRFSAERTGGSVSTLTIQRTQQEDSAVYLCASSLSVQDSNQPQHFGDGTRLSIL.

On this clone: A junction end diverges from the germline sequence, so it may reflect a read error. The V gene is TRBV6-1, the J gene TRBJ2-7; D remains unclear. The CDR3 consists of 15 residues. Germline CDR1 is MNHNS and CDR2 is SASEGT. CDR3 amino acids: CASIERQRSSYEQYF. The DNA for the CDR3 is TGTGCCAGCATTGAAAGGCAGAGGAGCTCCTACGAGCAGTACTTC.

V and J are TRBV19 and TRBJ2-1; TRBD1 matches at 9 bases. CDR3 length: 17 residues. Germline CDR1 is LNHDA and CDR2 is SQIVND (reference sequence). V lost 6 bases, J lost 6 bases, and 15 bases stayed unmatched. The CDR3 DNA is TGTGCCAGTAGCCCTCTCGCGACAGGGGGTAAACGCAATGAGCAGTTCTTC. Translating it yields CASSPLATGGKRNEQFF.

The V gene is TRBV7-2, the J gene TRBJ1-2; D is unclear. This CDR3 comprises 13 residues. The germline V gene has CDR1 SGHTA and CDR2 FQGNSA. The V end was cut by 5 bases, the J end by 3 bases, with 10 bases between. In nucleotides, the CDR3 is TGTGCCAGCAGCCCCGACAATGACTATGGCTACACCTTC. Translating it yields CASSPDNDYGYTF.

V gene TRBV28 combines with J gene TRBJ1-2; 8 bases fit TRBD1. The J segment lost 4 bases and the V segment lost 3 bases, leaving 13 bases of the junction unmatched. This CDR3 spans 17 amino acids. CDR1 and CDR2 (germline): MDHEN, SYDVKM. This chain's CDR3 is CASSLDREVGAAYGYTF. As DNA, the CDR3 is TGTGCCAGCAGTTTGGACAGGGAAGTCGGGGCAGCCTATGGCTACACCTTC.

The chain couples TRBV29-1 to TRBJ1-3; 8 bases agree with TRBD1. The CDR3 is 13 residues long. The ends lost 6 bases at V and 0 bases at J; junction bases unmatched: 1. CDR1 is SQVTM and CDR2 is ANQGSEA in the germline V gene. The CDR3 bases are TGCAGCGTAGGACAGGGCTCTGGAAACACCATATATTTT. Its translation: CSVGQGSGNTIYF.

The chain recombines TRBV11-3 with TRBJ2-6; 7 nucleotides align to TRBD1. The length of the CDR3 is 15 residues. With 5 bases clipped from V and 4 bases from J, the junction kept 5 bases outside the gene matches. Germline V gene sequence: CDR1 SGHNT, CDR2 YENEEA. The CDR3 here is CASSHQGDGANVLTF. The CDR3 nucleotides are TGTGCCAGCAGCCACCAGGGGGACGGGGCCAACGTCCTGACTTTC.

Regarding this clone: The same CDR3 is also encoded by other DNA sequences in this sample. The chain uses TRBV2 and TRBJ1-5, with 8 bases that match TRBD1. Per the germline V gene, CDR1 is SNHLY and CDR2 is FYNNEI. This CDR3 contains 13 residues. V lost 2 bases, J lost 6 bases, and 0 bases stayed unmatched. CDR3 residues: CASSEQGAQPQHF. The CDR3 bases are TGTGCCAGCAGTGAACAGGGGGCTCAGCCCCAGCATTTT.

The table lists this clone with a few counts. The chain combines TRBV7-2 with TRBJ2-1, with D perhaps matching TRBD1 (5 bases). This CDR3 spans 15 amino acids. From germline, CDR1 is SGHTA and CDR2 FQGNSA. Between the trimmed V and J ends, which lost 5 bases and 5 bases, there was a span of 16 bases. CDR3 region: CASSHRAGINNEQFF. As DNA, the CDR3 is TGTGCCAGCAGCCATAGAGCAGGGATTAACAATGAGCAGTTCTTC.

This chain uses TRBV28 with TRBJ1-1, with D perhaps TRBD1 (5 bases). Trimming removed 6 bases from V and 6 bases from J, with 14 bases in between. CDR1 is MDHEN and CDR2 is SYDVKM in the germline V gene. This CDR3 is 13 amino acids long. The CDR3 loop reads CASSPGQGAEAFF. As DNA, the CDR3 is TGTGCCAGCAGCCCCGGTCAGGGTGCTGAAGCTTTCTTT.

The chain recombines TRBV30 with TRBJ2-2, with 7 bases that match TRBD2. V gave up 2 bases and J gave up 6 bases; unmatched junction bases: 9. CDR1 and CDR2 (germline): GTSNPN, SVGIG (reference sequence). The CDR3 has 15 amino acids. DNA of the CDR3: TGTGCCTGGAGTCTCTCCCGGGGGGTGGCCGGGGAGCTGTTTTTT. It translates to CAWSLSRGVAGELFF.

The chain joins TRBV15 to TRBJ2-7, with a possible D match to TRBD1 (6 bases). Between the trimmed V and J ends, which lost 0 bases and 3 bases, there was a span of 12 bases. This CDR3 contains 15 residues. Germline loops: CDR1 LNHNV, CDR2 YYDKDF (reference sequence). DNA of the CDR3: TGTGCCACCAGCAGAGATAGGACCAGGGGCTACGAGCAGTACTTC. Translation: CATSRDRTRGYEQYF.

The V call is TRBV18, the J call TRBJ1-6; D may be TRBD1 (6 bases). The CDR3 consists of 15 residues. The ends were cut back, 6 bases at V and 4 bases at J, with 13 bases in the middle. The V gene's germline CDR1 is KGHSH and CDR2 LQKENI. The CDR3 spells CASSQQGGYNSPLHF. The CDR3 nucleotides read TGTGCCAGCTCGCAACAGGGCGGGTATAATTCACCCCTCCACTTT.

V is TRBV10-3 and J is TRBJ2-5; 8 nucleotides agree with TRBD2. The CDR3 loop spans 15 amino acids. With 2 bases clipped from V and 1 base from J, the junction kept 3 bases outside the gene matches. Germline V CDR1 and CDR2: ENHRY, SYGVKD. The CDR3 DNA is TGTGCCATCAGTGAGGGACTAGCCATCCAAGAGACCCAGTACTTC. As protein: CAISEGLAIQETQYF.

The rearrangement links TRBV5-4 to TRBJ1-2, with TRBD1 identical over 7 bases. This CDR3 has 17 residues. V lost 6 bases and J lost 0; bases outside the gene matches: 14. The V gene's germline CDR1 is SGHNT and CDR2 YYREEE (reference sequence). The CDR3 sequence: CASTQFRDSHTNYGYTF. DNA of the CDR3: TGTGCCAGCACGCAATTCCGGGACAGCCACACTAACTATGGCTACACCTTC.